This TCR beta chain was found in a study of Ad26.COV2.S vaccination and SARS-CoV-2 variants. About the study: The vaccine Ad26.COV2.S was put into the muscle once, or twice with 56 days between.

The assay was immunoSEQ multiplex PCR, and TCRdb's table has in-frame clones only and misses some. The top ten clones hold under 4.5% of a sample with 400,000 to 450,000 clones, 90% of them seen once. As to treatment: roughly 20 received Ad26.COV2.S at low or high dose, single or two shots; roughly five received placebo; per-sample allocation not given. Sample collection was performed on day 63 after the first vaccine or placebo injection. Built on an Ad26 vector, the vaccine expressed Wuhan-strain SARS-CoV-2 spike. With regard to this clone: Its antigen is as yet unknown.

Study conclusions and caveats: After vaccination, reports described spike-specific CD8+ and CD4+ T cell responses as showing substantial breadth.

The V gene lost 6 bases and the J gene lost 1 base, with 9 bases spanning the gap. The germline V gene encodes CDR1 SEHNR and CDR2 FQNEAQ (reference sequence). The length of the CDR3 is 13 residues. The TCR was taken from a person aged 18 to 65 who received the Ad26.COV2.S COVID-19 vaccine or a placebo. J is TRBJ2-5 and V is TRBV7-9, with D possibly matching TRBD1 (5 bases). Here the sequenced sample was peripheral blood, taken in a trial of Ad26.COV2.S vaccine versus placebo. For the CDR3, the DNA is TGTGCCAGCAGTGCAGGGCGCCAAGAGACCCAGTACTTC. Amino acid sequence: CASSAGRQETQYF. Full variable domain (outside the CDR3, taken from reference TRBV7-9 and TRBJ2-5): DTGVSQNPRHKITKRGQNVTFRCDPISEHNRLYWYRQTLGQGPEFLTYFQNEAQLEKSRLLSDRFSAERPKGSFSTLEIQRTEQGDSAMYLCASSAGRQETQYFGPGTRLLVL.